The sequence of this T cell receptor (beta chain) was determined in a study of blood T cell repertoires in COVID-19. For the study at large: Whether acute or convalescent, the COVID-19 samples came from the United States, Italy and Spain. T cells, B-cell-depleted T cells, or PBMCs supplied cDNA or gDNA.

CDR3 length equals 16 residues. V dropped 0 bases and J dropped 6 bases, with 14 bases sitting between them. Germline V CDR1 and CDR2: KGHSH, LQKENI. Original processing notes: Estimation of nucleated cell counts relied on the amplification of reference gene primers. Produced via immunoSEQ multiplex PCR; TCRdb's table is partial and in-frame only. V and J calls and clone size are given by that table; D and trimming were obtained from the DNA. The sample shows 80,000 or so clones, more than 75% of them seen only once. The count of this clone is one. The chain links TRBV18 to TRBJ2-2, with D tentatively TRBD1 (6 bases). This clonotype was sampled from a man aged 55 to 70 with COVID-19, enrolled during active disease. The material sequenced was peripheral blood. The CDR3: CASSPPNRVVPGELFF. The CDR3 DNA is TGTGCCAGCTCACCACCGAACAGGGTCGTTCCCGGGGAGCTGTTTTTT.